Shown below are 10 T cell receptor beta chains from a single sample sequenced in a study of Graves' ophthalmopathy and Graves' hyperthyroidism. For repertoire sequencing, the TCR beta CDR3 regions were amplified from RNA transcripts. RT-PCR was first run with HTBI primers, then multiplex PCR in a second round. MiXCR was run by TCRdb on the multiplex PCR reads, yielding one entry per CDR3 protein. The sample lists about 700,000 distinct CDR3 sequences; 35% to 50% were seen once. Input material: peripheral blood. The source of these receptors is an adult man with Graves' ophthalmopathy.

J is TRBJ2-5 and V is TRBV15; D is uncertain. Germline CDR1 LNHNV, CDR2 YYDKDF (reference sequence). This CDR3 contains 17 residues. The V end lost 0 bases, the J end lost 9 bases, and 23 bases lay between the germline ends. The CDR3 coding sequence is TGTGCCACCAGCAGAGATTCGGCAGGCCCTCGCGAGGAAGCCCAGTACTTC. This gives the protein CATSRDSAGPREEAQYF.

This clonotype was seen just once. The chain couples TRBV6-6 to TRBJ1-2, with 9 positions matching TRBD1. This CDR3 has 15 residues. Germline V gene data show CDR1 as MNHNY and CDR2 as SVGAGI (reference sequence). Trimming cost V 2 bases and J 4 bases; bases outside gene matches: 5. The CDR3 DNA reads as TGTGCCAGCAGTTACGTAGGGACAGGGTCCTATGGCTACACCTTC. This codes for CASSYVGTGSYGYTF.

The V call is TRBV20-1, the J call TRBJ2-7; 8 nucleotides agree with TRBD1. Germline V lookup: CDR1 DFQATT, CDR2 SNEGSKA (reference sequence). With V trimmed by 1 base and J by 1 base, 6 bases remained unmatched. The CDR3 has 15 amino acids. The CDR3 DNA follows: TGCAGTGCTAGAGCTCAGGGGGCAAGGTCCTACGAGCAGTACTTC. Translating gives CSARAQGARSYEQYF.

The chain carries TRBV11-2 and TRBJ2-7; D tentatively reads TRBD1 or TRBD2 (6 bases each). The CDR3 covers 16 residues. Per germline, CDR1 SGHAT and CDR2 FQNNGV. The V gene lost 0 bases and the J gene lost 3 bases, with 15 bases spanning the gap. The CDR3, as DNA: TGTGCCAGCAGCTTAGATGGAGGGGGAATAAGCTACGAGCAGTACTTC. Amino acid sequence: CASSLDGGGISYEQYF.

At least ten counts were recorded for this clonotype. The CDR3: CAISETYEQYF. The CDR3, as DNA: TGTGCCATCAGTGAGACCTACGAGCAGTACTTC. The chain is built from TRBV10-3 and TRBJ2-7; D remains unclear. Germline assignment: CDR1 ENHRY and CDR2 SYGVKD. The CDR3 extends over 11 amino acids. V was pared by 2 bases and J by 2 bases, with 1 base between.

This clonotype was found many times. The chain recombines TRBV29-1 with TRBJ2-5, with D perhaps assigned TRBD1 or TRBD2 (5 bases each). Germline assignment: CDR1 SQVTM and CDR2 ANQGSEA. V was pared by 6 bases and J by 1 base, with 18 bases between. The CDR3 loop spans 15 amino acids. In nucleotides, the CDR3 is TGCAGCGTCGCAAAGGGGAGCGGTGTCCAAGAGACCCAGTACTTC. It codes for CSVAKGSGVQETQYF.

This clonotype has more than one count but fewer than ten. A read error may be the cause here, since a much bigger clone is one base away. The genes are TRBV27 and TRBJ1-6; D might be TRBD1 (6 bases). The CDR3 contains 12 residues. Germline loops: CDR1 MNHEY, CDR2 SMNVEV (reference sequence). The ends were cut back, 6 bases at V and 10 bases at J, with 10 bases in the middle. The DNA for the CDR3 is TGTGCCAGCAGAAGGGGGGGATCACCCCTCCACTTT. Its translation is CASRRGGSPLHF.

The J gene is TRBJ1-1, the V gene TRBV19, with 11 bases that match TRBD1. V gave up 6 bases and J gave up 2 bases; unmatched junction bases: 5. CDR1 and CDR2 from the germline V gene are LNHDA and SQIVND (reference sequence). This CDR3 has 15 amino acids. In DNA, the CDR3 is TGTGCCAGTAGAGGACAGGGGGCGATCAACACTGAAGCTTTCTTT. It translates to CASRGQGAINTEAFF.

V and J are TRBV19 and TRBJ1-1; possibly TRBD1 for D (6 bases). CDR3 length: 15 residues. Per germline, CDR1 LNHDA and CDR2 SQIVND (reference sequence). The ends were cut back, 5 bases at V and 4 bases at J, with 17 bases in the middle. Here the CDR3 DNA reads TGTGCCAGTAGTCAGATGCTGGGGGCCGGCACTGAAGCTTTCTTT. It encodes CASSQMLGAGTEAFF.

The chain carries TRBV25-1 and TRBJ1-2; 11 bases align to TRBD1. The CDR3 length is 13 residues. CDR1 is MGHDK and CDR2 is SYGVNS in the germline V gene. Unmatched junction bases numbered 3, after V lost 4 bases and J lost 8 bases. As DNA, the CDR3 is TGTGCCAGCAGTGGGACAGGGGGCCTGGGCTACACCTTC. It is translated as CASSGTGGLGYTF.